This paragraph covers one TCR beta chain sequence. The antigen is unknown. V lost 5 bases and J lost 3, with 11 bases in between. The germline V gene encodes CDR1 SGHTA and CDR2 FQGTGA. The CDR3 is made up of 13 amino acids. Sorted naive or memory CD4+ cells met CEF peptides for over 9 days. These data belong to a study of CD4 T cells in relation to SARS-CoV-2 and coronaviruses. The wider study: After 10 days of antigen culture, PBMC TCR beta CDR3s were sequenced.

Produced via immunoSEQ multiplex PCR; TCRdb's table is partial and in-frame only. The sample has roughly 38,000 clones, nearly 85% seen once; the top ten hold 1% to 1.5%. Points from the study as a whole: In around 67% of donors, memory CD4+ clonotypes crossrecognized SARS-CoV-2 and at least one common cold coronavirus spike.

The TCR comes from an adult with COVID-19. This chain connects TRBV7-3 to TRBJ2-7; TRBD2 is a possible D gene (6 bases). The sequenced material came from naive CD4+ T cells from PBMCs, cultured in vitro. Subset specified: naive CD4+ T cells isolated by negative enrichment. CDR3 sequence reads: CASSPGLNYEQYF. In nucleotides, the CDR3 is TGTGCCAGCAGCCCGGGACTTAACTACGAGCAGTACTTC.